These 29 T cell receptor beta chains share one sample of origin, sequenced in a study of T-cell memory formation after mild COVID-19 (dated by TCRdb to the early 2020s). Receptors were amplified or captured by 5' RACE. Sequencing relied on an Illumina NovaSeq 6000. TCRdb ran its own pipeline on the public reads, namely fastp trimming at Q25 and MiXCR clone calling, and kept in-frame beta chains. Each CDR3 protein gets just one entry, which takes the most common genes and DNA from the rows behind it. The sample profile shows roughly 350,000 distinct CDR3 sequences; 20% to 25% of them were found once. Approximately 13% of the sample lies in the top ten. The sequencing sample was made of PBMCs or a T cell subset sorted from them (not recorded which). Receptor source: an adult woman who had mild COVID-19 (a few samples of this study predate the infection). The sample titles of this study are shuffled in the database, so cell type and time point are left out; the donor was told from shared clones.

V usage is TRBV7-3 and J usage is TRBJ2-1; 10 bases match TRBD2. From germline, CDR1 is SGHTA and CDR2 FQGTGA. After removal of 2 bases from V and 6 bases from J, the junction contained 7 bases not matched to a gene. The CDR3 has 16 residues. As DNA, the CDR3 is TGTGCCAGCAGCTTATATTCAGCGGGAGGGATCAATGAGCAGTTCTTC. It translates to CASSLYSAGGINEQFF. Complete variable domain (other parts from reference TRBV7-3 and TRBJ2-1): GAGVSQTPSNKVTEKGKYVELRCDPISGHTALYWYRQSLGQGPEFLIYFQGTGAADDSGLPNDRFFAVRPEGSVSTLKIQRTERGDSAVYLCASSLYSAGGINEQFFGPGTRLTVL.

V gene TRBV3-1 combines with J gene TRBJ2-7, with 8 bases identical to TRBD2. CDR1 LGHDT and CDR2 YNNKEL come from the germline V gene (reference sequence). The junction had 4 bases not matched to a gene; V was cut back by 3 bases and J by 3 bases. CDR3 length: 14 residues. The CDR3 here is CASSQSSGVYEQYF. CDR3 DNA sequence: TGTGCCAGCAGCCAGAGTAGCGGGGTCTACGAGCAGTACTTC.

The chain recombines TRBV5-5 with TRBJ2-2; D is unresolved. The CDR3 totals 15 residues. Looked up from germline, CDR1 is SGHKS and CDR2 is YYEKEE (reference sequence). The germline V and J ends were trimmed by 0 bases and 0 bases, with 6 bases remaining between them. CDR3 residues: CASSLGAPNTGELFF. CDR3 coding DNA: TGTGCCAGCAGCTTGGGGGCCCCGAACACCGGGGAGCTGTTTTTT.

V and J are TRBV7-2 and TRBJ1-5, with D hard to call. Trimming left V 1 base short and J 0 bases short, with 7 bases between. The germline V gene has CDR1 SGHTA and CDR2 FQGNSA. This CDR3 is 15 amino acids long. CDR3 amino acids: CASSLGSRSNQPQHF. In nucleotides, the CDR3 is TGTGCCAGCAGCTTAGGGTCACGTAGCAATCAGCCCCAGCATTTT.

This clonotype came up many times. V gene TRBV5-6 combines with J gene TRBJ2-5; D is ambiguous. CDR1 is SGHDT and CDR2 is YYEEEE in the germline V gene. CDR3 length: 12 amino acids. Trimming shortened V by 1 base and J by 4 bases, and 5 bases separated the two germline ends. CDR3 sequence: CASSLSVETQYF. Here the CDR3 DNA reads TGTGCCAGCAGCTTGTCGGTAGAGACCCAGTACTTC.

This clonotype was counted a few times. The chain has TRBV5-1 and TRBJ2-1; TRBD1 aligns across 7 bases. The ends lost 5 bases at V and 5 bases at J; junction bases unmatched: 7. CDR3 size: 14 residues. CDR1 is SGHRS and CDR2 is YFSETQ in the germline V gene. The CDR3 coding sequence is TGCGCCAGCAGGACAGGGTACAGGGACAATGAGCAGTTCTTC. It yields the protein CASRTGYRDNEQFF.

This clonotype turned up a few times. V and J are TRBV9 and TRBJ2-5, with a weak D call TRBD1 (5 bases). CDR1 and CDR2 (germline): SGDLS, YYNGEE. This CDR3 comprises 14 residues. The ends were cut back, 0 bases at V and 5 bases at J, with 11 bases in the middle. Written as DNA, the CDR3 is TGTGCCAGCAGCGTAGAAGATTCAGGGGAGACCCAGTACTTC. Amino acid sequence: CASSVEDSGETQYF.

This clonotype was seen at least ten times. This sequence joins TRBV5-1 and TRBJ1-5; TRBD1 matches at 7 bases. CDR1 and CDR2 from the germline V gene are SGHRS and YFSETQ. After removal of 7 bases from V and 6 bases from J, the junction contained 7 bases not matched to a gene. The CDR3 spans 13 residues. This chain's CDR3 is CASRDRPGQPQHF. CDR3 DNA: TGCGCCAGCCGGGACAGACCCGGTCAGCCCCAGCATTTT.

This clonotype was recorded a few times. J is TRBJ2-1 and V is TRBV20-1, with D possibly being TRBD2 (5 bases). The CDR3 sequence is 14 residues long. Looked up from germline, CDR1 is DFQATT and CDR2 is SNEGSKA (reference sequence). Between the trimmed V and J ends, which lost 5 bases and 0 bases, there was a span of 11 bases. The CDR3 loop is CSAQSGSSYNEQFF. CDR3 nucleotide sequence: TGCAGTGCTCAGAGCGGATCCTCCTACAATGAGCAGTTCTTC.

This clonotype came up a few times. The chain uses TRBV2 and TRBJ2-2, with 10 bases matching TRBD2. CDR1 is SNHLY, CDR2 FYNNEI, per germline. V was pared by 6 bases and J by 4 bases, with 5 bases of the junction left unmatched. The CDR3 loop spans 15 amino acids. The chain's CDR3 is CASSPSGGGTGELFF. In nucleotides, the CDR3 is TGTGCCAGCAGCCCTAGCGGGGGTGGCACCGGGGAGCTGTTTTTT.

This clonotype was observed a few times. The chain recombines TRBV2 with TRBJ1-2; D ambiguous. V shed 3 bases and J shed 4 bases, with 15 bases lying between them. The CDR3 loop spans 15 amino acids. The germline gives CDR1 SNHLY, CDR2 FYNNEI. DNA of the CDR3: TGTGCCAGCAGTGAGGCGGCGAGGATAAGCTATGGCTACACCTTC. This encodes CASSEAARISYGYTF.

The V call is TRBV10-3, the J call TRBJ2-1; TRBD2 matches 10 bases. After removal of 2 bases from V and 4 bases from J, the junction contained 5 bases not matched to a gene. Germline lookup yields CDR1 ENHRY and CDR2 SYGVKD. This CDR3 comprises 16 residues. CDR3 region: CAISEGLAGVYNEQFF. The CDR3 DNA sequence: TGTGCCATCAGTGAGGGGCTAGCGGGAGTATACAATGAGCAGTTCTTC.

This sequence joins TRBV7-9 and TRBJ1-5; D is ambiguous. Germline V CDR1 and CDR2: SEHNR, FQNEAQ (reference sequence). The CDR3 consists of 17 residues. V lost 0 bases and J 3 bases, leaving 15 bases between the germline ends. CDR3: CASSLAGGNDINQPQHF. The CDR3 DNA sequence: TGTGCCAGCAGCTTAGCAGGAGGGAACGATATCAATCAGCCCCAGCATTTT.

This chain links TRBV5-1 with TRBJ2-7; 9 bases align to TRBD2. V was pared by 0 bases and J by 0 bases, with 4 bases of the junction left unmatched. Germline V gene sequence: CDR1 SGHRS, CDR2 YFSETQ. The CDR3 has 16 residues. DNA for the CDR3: TGCGCCAGCAGCTTGGGGCCTAGCGGGGTCTCCTACGAGCAGTACTTC. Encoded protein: CASSLGPSGVSYEQYF.

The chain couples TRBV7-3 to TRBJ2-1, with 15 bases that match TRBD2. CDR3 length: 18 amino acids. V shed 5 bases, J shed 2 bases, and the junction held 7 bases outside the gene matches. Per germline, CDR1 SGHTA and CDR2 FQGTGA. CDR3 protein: CASSPGTSGGMAYNEQFF. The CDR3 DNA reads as TGTGCCAGCAGCCCCGGGACTAGCGGGGGGATGGCCTACAATGAGCAGTTCTTC.

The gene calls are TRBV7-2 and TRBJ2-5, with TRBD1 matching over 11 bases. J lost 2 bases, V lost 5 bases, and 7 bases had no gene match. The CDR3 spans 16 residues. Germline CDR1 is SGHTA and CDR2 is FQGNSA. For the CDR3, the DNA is TGTGCCAGCAGCCCGGCCGGGACAGGGGGACAAGAGACCCAGTACTTC. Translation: CASSPAGTGGQETQYF.

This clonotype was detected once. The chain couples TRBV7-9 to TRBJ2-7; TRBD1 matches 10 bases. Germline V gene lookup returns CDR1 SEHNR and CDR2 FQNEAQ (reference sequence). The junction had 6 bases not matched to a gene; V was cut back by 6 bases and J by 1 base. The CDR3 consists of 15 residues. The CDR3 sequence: CASRQTGGSSYEQYF. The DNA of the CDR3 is TGTGCCAGCAGACAGACAGGGGGCTCTTCCTACGAGCAGTACTTC.

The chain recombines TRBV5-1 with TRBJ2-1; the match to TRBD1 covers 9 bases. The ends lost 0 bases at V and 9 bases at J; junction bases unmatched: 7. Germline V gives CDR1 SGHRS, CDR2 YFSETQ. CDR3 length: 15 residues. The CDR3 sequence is CASSLAADRGGEQFF. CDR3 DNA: TGCGCCAGCAGCTTGGCCGCGGACAGGGGAGGTGAGCAGTTCTTC. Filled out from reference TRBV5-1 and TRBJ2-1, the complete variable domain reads KAGVTQTPRYLIKTRGQQVTLSCSPISGHRSVSWYQQTPGQGLQFLFEYFSETQRNKGNFPGRFSGRQFSNSRSEMNVSTLELGDSALYLCASSLAADRGGEQFFGPGTRLTVL.

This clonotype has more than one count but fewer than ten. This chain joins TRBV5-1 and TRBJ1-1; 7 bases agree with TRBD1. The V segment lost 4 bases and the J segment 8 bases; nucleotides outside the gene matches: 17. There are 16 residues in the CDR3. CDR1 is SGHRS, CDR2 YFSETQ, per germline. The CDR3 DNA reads TGCGCCAGCAGCCCTGAAGGGACAGCACTTTTCCGAGAAGCTTTCTTT. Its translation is CASSPEGTALFREAFF.

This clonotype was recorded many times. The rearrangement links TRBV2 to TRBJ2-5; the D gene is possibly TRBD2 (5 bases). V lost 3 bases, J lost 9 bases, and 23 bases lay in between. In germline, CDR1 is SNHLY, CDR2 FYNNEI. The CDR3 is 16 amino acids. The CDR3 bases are TGTGCCAGCAGTGAGGCATTAGCGACCCCGGTAGGAGCCCAGTACTTC. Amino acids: CASSEALATPVGAQYF.

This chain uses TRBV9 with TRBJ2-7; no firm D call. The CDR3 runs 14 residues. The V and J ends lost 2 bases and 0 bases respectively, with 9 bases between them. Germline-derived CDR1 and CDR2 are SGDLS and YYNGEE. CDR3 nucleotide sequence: TGTGCCAGCAGCGTTCAAGGGAACTCCTACGAGCAGTACTTC. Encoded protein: CASSVQGNSYEQYF.

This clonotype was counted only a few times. The CDR3 DNA is TGCAGCGTTGATCAGGGGGCTCATGAGCAGTTCTTC. Translated: CSVDQGAHEQFF. The chain couples TRBV29-1 to TRBJ2-1, with TRBD1 identical over 8 bases. Germline-derived CDR1 and CDR2 are SQVTM and ANQGSEA. Trimming took 3 bases from V and 8 from J; bases not matched to a gene: 3. This CDR3 has 12 amino acids.

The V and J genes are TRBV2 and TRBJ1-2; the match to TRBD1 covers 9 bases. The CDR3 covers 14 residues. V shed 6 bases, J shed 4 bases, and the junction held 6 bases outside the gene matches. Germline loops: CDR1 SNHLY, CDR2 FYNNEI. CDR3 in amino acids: CASRGDRVFYGYTF. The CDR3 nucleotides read TGTGCCAGCAGAGGGGACAGGGTGTTCTATGGCTACACCTTC.

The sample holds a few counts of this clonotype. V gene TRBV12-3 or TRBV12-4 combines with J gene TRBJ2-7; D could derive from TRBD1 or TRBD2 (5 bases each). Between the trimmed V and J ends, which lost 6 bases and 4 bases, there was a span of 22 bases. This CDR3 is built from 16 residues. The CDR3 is CASSDRDGWLNYEQYF. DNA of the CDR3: TGTGCCAGCAGCGATCGGGACGGCTGGTTGAATTACGAGCAGTACTTC.

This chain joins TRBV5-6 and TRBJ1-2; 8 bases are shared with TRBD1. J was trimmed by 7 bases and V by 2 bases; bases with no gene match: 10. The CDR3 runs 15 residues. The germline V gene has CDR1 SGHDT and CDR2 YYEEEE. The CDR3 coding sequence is TGTGCCAGCAGCTTACCTACAGGGGGAGAAGTTGGCTACACCTTC. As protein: CASSLPTGGEVGYTF.

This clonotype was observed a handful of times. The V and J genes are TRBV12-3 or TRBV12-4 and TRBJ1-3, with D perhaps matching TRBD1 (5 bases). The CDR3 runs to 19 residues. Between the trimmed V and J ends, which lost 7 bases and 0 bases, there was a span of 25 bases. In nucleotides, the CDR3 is TGTGCCAGCACCCCCCGGGGCCTTGTACGGTCTTCCTCTGGAAACACCATATATTTT. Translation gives CASTPRGLVRSSSGNTIYF.

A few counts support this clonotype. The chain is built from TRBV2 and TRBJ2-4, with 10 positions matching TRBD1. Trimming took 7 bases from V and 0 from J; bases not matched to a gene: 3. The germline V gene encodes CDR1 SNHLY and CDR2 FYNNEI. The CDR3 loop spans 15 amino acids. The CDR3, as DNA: TGTGCCAGCACCCGGGACAGGGGAGCCAAAAACATTCAGTACTTC. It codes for CASTRDRGAKNIQYF. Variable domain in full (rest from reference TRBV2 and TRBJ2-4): EPEVTQTPSHQVTQMGQEVILRCVPISNHLYFYWYRQILGQKVEFLVSFYNNEISEKSEIFDDQFSVERPDGSNFTLKIRSTKLEDSAMYFCASTRDRGAKNIQYFGAGTRLSVL.

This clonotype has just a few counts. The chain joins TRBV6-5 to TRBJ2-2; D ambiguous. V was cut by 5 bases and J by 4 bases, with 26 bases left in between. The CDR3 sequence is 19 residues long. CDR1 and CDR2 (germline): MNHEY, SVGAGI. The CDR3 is CASSLRLYSLTKTTGELFF. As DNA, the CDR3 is TGTGCCAGCAGTCTCAGACTCTATTCCCTGACGAAAACCACCGGGGAGCTGTTTTTT.

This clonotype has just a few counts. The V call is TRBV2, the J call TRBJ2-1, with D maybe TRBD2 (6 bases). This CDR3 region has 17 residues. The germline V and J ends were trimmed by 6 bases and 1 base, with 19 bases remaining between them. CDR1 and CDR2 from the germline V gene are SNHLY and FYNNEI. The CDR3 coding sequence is TGTGCCAGCAGCAACGGAGGGGTCAGGAGTTCCTACAATGAGCAGTTCTTC. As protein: CASSNGGVRSSYNEQFF.